This T cell receptor beta chain is from a study of a mutant IDH1 vaccine in newly diagnosed glioma. Overall study context: Standard pretreatment was either radiotherapy, temozolomide, or, for most, radiochemotherapy with temozolomide.

Turning to this clone: Its antigen is still unknown.

Time point defined: week 35, safety follow-up. Each dose of the vaccine consisted of 300 ug of mutant IDH1 20-mer peptide, with topical imiquimod. At weeks 1, 3, 5, 7, 11, 15, 19 and 23, patients received a vaccination, eight in all. Astrocytomas that were new, WHO grade 3 or 4, IDH1-mutant and ATRX-lost were present in the donors. The CDR3 is 15 amino acids. V was cut by 5 bases and J by 7 bases, with 21 bases left in between. CDR1 and CDR2 (germline): SGHTA, FQGTGA. The data were produced by immunoSEQ multiplex PCR, yet TCRdb's version contains in-frame clones alone and is incomplete. This table holds about 46,000 clones, approximately 92% found once.

The V and J genes are TRBV7-3 and TRBJ2-7; maybe TRBD2 (5 bases). This clonotype was obtained from a man aged 45-65 years with glioma. This specimen consisted of PBMCs, obtained from a glioma patient whose treatment included an IDH1 peptide vaccine. The CDR3 DNA is TGTGCCAGCAGCCCCGGGAAGAGGGCCTCCCGGGAGCAGTACTTC. Its translation is CASSPGKRASREQYF.